Sequencing of this TCR beta chain was carried out in a study of lymphopenia after photon versus proton radiotherapy. Whole-study findings and limits: Post-nadir diversity loss with photons came from oligoclonal expansion, particularly CD8+ Temra cells.

Germline CDR1 MDHEN, CDR2 SYDVKM. The CDR3 runs 12 residues. V lost 6 bases and J 12 bases, leaving 15 bases between the germline ends. Sequencing used immunoSEQ multiplex PCR; TCRdb keeps in-frame clones, though not all of them. The sample carries tens of thousands of clones, more than 75% recorded once. Points on this clone: As yet, its antigen is unknown.

This receptor was identified in a woman between 70 and 85 years old with pancreatic cancer. The chain uses TRBV28 and TRBJ2-1; D ambiguous. The sample here was peripheral blood, taken from a patient treated with photon-based radiotherapy. The CDR3 here is CASSIDRVGQFF. In DNA, the CDR3 is TGTGCCAGCAGCATTGACCGGGTGGGGCAGTTCTTC.